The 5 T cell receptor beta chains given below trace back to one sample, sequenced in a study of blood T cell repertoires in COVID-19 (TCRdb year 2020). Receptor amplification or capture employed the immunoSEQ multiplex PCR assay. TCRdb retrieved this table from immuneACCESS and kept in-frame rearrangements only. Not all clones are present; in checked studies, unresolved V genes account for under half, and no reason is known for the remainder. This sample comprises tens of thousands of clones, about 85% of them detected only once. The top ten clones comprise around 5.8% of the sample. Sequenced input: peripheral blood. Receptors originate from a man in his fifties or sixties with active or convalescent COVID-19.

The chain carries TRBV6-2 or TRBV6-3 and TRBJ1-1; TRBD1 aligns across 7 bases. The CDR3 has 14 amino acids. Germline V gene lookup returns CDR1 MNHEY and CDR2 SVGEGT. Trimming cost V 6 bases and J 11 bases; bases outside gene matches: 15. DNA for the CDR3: TGTGCCAGCAGCAGGGGGGGGCCAGCCGTCGTCGCTTTCTTT. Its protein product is CASSRGGPAVVAFF.

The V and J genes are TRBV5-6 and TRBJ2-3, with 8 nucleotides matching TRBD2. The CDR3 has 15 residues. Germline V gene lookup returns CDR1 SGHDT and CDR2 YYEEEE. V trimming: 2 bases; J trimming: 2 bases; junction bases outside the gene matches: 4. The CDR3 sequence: CASSFLAGNTDTQYF. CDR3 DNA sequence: TGTGCCAGCAGCTTTTTAGCGGGGAACACAGATACGCAGTATTTT.

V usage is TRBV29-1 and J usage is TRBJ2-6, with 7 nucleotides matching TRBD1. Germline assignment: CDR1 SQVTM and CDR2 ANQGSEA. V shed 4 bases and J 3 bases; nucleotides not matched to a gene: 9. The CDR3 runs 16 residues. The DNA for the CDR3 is TGCAGCGTTGTGACAGGGCCTCTGGGTGGGGCCAACGTCCTGACTTTC. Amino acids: CSVVTGPLGGANVLTF.

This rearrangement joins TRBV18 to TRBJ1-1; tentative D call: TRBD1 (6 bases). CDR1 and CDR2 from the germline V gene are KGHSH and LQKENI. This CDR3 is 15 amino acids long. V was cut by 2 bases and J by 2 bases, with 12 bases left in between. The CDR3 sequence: CASSPGGRVNTEAFF. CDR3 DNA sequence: TGTGCCAGCTCACCAGGGGGCAGGGTTAACACTGAAGCTTTCTTT.

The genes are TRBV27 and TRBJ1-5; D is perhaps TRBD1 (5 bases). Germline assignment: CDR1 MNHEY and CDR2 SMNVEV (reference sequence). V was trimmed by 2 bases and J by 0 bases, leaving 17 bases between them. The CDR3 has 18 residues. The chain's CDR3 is CASSLTLPQGYSNQPQHF. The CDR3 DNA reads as TGTGCCAGCAGTTTAACCCTCCCTCAGGGCTATAGCAATCAGCCCCAGCATTTT.